This TCR beta chain emerged from a study of OX40 agonist ivuxolimab in advanced cancers. Background for the entire study: The costimulatory receptor OX40 (CD134) was targeted by ivuxolimab, a fully human IgG2 agonistic monoclonal antibody. Intravenous ivuxolimab was administered to patients every 2 weeks at six dose levels: 0.01, 0.1, 0.3, 1.5, 3 and 10 mg/kg. Among the roughly 54 dose-escalation patients, some 20 had hepatocellular carcinoma, 15 or so melanoma, 9 renal cell carcinoma and 9 head and neck cancer. In the dose-escalation cohort, around 80% of patients were male, and the mean age was around 65 years with a range of roughly 20 to 79. Prior anti-PD-1, anti-PD-L1 or anti-CTLA-4 therapy was permitted, and 40% to 50% of dose-escalation patients had received checkpoint inhibitors. Partial responses were achieved by three dose-escalation patients, of whom one had hepatocellular carcinoma and two had cutaneous melanoma. The point of sequencing TCRbeta in the periphery was to test whether ivuxolimab changed TCR sequence diversity and drove clonal T-cell expansion. The paper covers the monotherapy dose-escalation part of the phase I ivuxolimab trial, which included N of about 50 patients.

Comments on this clone: Its antigen specificity is not known. Base qualities are missing; no much larger clone stands one base away.

Genomic DNA was isolated from the sorted cells so that the TCRbeta CDR3 region could be sequenced. The immunoSEQ Assay was used for sequencing of TCRbeta CDR3 regions. TCRdb mirrors the immuneACCESS table, restricted to in-frame sequences. Some clones are absent from its copies; in checked studies, under half trace to an unresolved V gene, and the reason for the others is unknown. The sample has about 63,000 clones on record, approximately 88% of them singletons. Of the sample, 0.77% is held by the ten largest clones. The investigation overall reported the following: In the 0.1-3.0 mg/kg groups, partial responders were among the patients with the lowest normalized peripheral clonal expansion, particularly in CD8+ T cells. After ivuxolimab, expanded clones were on average more numerous among CD8+ T cells than among CD4+ T cells. Low levels of normalized T-cell clonal expansion were also seen in some patients who did not respond. At doses of 0.1 to 3.0 mg/kg, clonal expansion of both CD4+ and CD8+ blood T cells was observed from baseline to week 6. Antigen specificity was not determined for the clonally expanded peripheral T cells.

CDR1 and CDR2 are drawn from the germline V gene (reference sequence): WNHNN, SYGVQD. Measured from the cysteine to the phenylalanine, the CDR3 is 17 residues long. Only CDR3 DNA is held: 51 bases, read in frame from base 1. The V end gives up 3 bases and the J end 6 bases, leaving 11 bases in the junction not matched to a gene. Patients with autoimmune disease history or receiving systemic immunosuppression were excluded from the trial. Peripheral blood for TCR sequencing was collected from all dose cohorts at baseline, on cycle 4 day 1, and on cycle 7 day 1. Samples were obtained from an open-label, multicenter, first-in-human phase I dose-escalation trial of ivuxolimab. The trial enrolled adults with locally advanced or metastatic head and neck squamous cell, hepatocellular, melanoma or renal cell carcinoma. Before TCR sequencing, CD4+ and CD8+ T cells were separately sorted from peripheral blood.

The TCR sequence derives from an adult with an advanced solid tumor such as melanoma, head and neck, liver or kidney cancer. This chain joins TRBV10-1 to TRBJ2-3, with 11 central nucleotides matching TRBD2. The sample in question was CD4+ or CD8+ T cells sorted from blood, obtained in a trial of the OX40 agonist ivuxolimab. The CDR3: CASSDRASGGPGDTQYF. The DNA sequence is TGCGCCAGCAGTGATAGAGCTAGCGGGGGGCCCGGGGATACGCAGTATTTT.